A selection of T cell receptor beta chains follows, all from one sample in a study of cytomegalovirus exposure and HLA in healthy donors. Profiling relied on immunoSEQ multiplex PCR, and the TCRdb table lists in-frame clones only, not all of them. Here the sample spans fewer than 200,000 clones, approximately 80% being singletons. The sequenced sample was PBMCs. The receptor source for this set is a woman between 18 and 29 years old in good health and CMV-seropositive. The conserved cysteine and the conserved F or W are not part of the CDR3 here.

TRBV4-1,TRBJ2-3,ASSQGLGQY
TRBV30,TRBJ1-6,AGGQSTLH
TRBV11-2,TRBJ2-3,ASSLDLTGRTDTQY
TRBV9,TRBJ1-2,ASSVEAGGYT
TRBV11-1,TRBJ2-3,ASSFSTSGLTDTQY
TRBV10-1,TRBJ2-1,ASSESTRLQGMYNEQF
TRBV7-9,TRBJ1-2,ASSFWGQSGYT
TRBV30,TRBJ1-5,AWSGGQGRQPQH
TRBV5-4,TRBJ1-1,ASSLGLEGKTEAF
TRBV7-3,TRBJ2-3,ASSSQSDRGTDTQY
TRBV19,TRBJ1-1,ASSAGQGSSVTEAF
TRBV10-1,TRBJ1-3,ASSESEQGSGNTIY
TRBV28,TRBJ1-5,ASSRGPRQPQH
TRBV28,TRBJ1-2,ASSKTQGNYGYT
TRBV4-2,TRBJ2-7,ASSQDLEHYEQY
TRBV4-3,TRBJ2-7,ASSQESTVSSYEQY
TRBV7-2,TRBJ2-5,ASSRGVQETQY
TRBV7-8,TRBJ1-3,ASSLWLLGEAGNTIY
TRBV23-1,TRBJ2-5,ASSQTADAGETYQETQY
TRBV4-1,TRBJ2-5,ASSPPSTETQY
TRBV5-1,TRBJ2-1,ASSPQARSYNEQF
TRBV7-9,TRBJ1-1,SSSPGQGLDTEAF
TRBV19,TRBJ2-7,ASRSTGGFAYEQY
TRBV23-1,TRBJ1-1,ASRLIQDQFTEAF
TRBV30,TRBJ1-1,AWNRGGTDTEAF
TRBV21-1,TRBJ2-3,ASSLDRDNTDTQY
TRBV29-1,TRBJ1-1,SVDQGDTEAF
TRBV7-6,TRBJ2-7,ASSLNSGYEQY
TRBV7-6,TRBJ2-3,ASSLAVGQSTDTQY
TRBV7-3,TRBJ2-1,ASSLSSSGDLGYEQF
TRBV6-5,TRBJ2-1,ASRLAGNNEQF
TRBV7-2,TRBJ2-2,ASSIPGLAGGTGELF
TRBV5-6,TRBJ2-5,ASSDSGGDQETQY
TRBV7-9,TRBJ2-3,ASSLSSVSTDTQY
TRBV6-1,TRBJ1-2,ASSEVGRSDAGYT
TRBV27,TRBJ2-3,ASTSAGFEGDTQY
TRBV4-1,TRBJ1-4,ASSQPGQRQKLF
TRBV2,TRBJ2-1,ASSEGRGPGNEQF
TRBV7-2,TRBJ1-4,ASSFQLQGAREKLF
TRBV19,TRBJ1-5,ASSTNIGQGDVLVDQPQH
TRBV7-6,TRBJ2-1,ASSLGGGGAGNEQF
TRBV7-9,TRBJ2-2,ASSLDRVAGYTGELF
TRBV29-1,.,SPGVGGRVVCYEQY
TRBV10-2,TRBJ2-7,ASSRTGEYEQY
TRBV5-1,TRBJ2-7,ASGSPGTSGAESYEQY
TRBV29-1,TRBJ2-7,SVADSYEQY